Below are 19 T cell receptor beta chains sequenced from a single sample in a study of cytomegalovirus exposure and HLA in healthy donors. The PCR contained 60 Vbeta and 13 Jbeta primers. Method: immunoSEQ multiplex PCR; TCRdb's copy keeps in-frame clones and lacks some. This table has about 180,000 clones, 65% to 85% appearing once. Input material: PBMCs. Every receptor here comes from a girl under 18 in good health and CMV-seropositive.

This clone was detected only a few times. This chain connects TRBV5-1 to TRBJ2-7; 8 bases fit TRBD1. Germline CDR1 SGHRS, CDR2 YFSETQ. The CDR3 has 13 residues. Germline trimming cut 3 bases from V and 2 bases from J; bases unmatched to any gene: 1. CDR3 nucleotide sequence: TGCGCCAGCAGCTGGGACAGGACCTACGAGCAGTACTTC. Translating it yields CASSWDRTYEQYF.

A few counts support this clone. The genes are TRBV14 and TRBJ2-3, with 9 bases aligning to TRBD1. V lost 4 bases to trimming and J lost 3 bases; unmatched junction nucleotides: 8. CDR3 length equals 16 residues. Germline V gene sequence: CDR1 SGHDN, CDR2 FVKESK. CDR3 DNA sequence: TGTGCCAGCAGCCCCCGGGACAGGGTGAGGACAGATACGCAGTATTTT. It codes for CASSPRDRVRTDTQYF.

The chain links TRBV7-4 to TRBJ2-1, with 10 bases matching TRBD2. CDR1 SGHVT and CDR2 SQSDAQ come from the germline V gene. The J segment lost 2 bases and the V segment lost 4 bases, leaving 20 bases of the junction unmatched. This CDR3 contains 21 residues. The CDR3 DNA is TGTGCCAGCAGCTGGGGGCGGGTGGGGCTAGCGGGAGTAGTCCCCTACAATGAGCAGTTCTTC. Its protein is CASSWGRVGLAGVVPYNEQFF.

The rearrangement joins TRBV7-6 to TRBJ1-1; 7 nucleotides match TRBD1. In germline, CDR1 is SGHVS, CDR2 FNYEAQ. Trimming took 3 bases from V and 0 from J; bases not matched to a gene: 4. This CDR3 region has 15 residues. In nucleotides, the CDR3 is TGTGCCAGCAGCTTGGACACAGGGGTGAACACTGAAGCTTTCTTT. This sequence encodes CASSLDTGVNTEAFF.

The chain combines TRBV30 with TRBJ1-2; D perhaps matches TRBD1 (5 bases). CDR3 length: 11 residues. The germline gives CDR1 GTSNPN, CDR2 SVGIG (reference sequence). Trimming removed 5 bases from V and 4 bases from J, with 8 bases in between. CDR3 sequence: CAWAGIYGYTF. DNA of the CDR3: TGTGCCTGGGCAGGGATCTATGGCTACACCTTC.

The chain recombines TRBV5-3 with TRBJ2-3; 7 bases fit TRBD2. TRBV5-3 carries the ORF label, with uncertain function. Losses at the gene ends were 4 bases for V and 3 bases for J; bases not matched to a gene: 17. This CDR3 region has 18 residues. The CDR3: CARSTDPHPRGSTDTQYF. CDR3 DNA: TGTGCCAGAAGCACAGACCCCCACCCTCGCGGGAGTACAGATACGCAGTATTTT.

This clone was counted between two and nine times. The chain joins TRBV5-1 to TRBJ2-7; 8 bases are shared with TRBD1. V lost 3 bases to trimming and J lost 2 bases; unmatched junction nucleotides: 4. CDR3 length equals 14 residues. CDR1 and CDR2 from the germline V gene are SGHRS and YFSETQ. The CDR3 bases are TGCGCCAGCAGCTCCGGACAGGGAACCTACGAGCAGTACTTC. The encoded protein is CASSSGQGTYEQYF.

The gene calls are TRBV30 and TRBJ1-2; D is uncertain. CDR3 size: 13 residues. Trimming pared 5 bases from V and 2 bases from J, leaving 12 bases between. CDR1 and CDR2 from the germline V gene are GTSNPN and SVGIG (reference sequence). Written as DNA, the CDR3 is TGTGCCTGGGCCCAGGCCCGAAACTATGGCTACACCTTC. Protein product: CAWAQARNYGYTF.

This chain joins TRBV29-1 and TRBJ1-2; TRBD1 aligns across 9 bases. The junction had 3 bases not matched to a gene; V was cut back by 3 bases and J by 4 bases. Germline V gene data show CDR1 as SQVTM and CDR2 as ANQGSEA. CDR3 length: 13 residues. CDR3 loop: CSVEGQGIYGYTF. In DNA form, the CDR3 reads TGCAGCGTTGAGGGACAGGGAATCTATGGCTACACCTTC. Full variable domain (missing parts from reference TRBV29-1 and TRBJ1-2): SAVISQKPSRDICQRGTSLTIQCQVDSQVTMMFWYRQQPGQSLTLIATANQGSEATYESGFVIDKFPISRPNLTFSTLTVSNMSPEDSSIYLCSVEGQGIYGYTFGSGTRLTVV.

This rearrangement joins TRBV5-4 to TRBJ2-4, with unresolved D. The V gene's germline CDR1 is SGHNT and CDR2 YYREEE (reference sequence). This CDR3 is built from 15 residues. The germline V and J ends were trimmed by 4 bases and 5 bases, with 16 bases remaining between them. Here the CDR3 DNA reads TGTGCCAGCAGCACCACCTGGAGTGCGGAAAACATTCAGTACTTC. Protein: CASSTTWSAENIQYF.

This chain links TRBV15 with TRBJ1-5; 8 bases are a match to TRBD1. This CDR3 is 16 amino acids long. CDR1 and CDR2 (germline): LNHNV, YYDKDF (reference sequence). The V segment lost 5 bases and the J segment 5 bases; nucleotides outside the gene matches: 11. CDR3 sequence reads: CATSSRRTGIHQPQHF. The CDR3 DNA reads as TGTGCCACCAGCTCCCGCAGGACAGGGATCCATCAGCCCCAGCATTTT.

The chain uses TRBV30 and TRBJ2-2; D unclear. Germline-derived CDR1 and CDR2 are GTSNPN and SVGIG (reference sequence). The length of the CDR3 is 13 residues. The V end was cut by 0 bases, the J end by 7 bases, with 9 bases between. The CDR3 loop reads CAWSVLESGELFF. For the CDR3, the DNA is TGTGCCTGGAGTGTATTGGAGAGCGGGGAGCTGTTTTTT.

In its sample, this clone was seen a few times. The chain recombines TRBV7-2 with TRBJ2-1, with D unresolved. Germline loops: CDR1 SGHTA, CDR2 FQGNSA. Trimming removed 2 bases at V and 0 bases at J, with 14 bases between. The CDR3 is 17 amino acids. CDR3: CASSLLSTALSYNEQFF. Here the CDR3 DNA reads TGTGCCAGCAGCTTATTATCTACAGCACTCTCCTACAATGAGCAGTTCTTC.

This chain connects TRBV27 to TRBJ2-5; a possible D gene is TRBD1 (5 bases). The CDR3 covers 15 residues. The V and J ends lost 8 bases and 1 base respectively, with 17 bases between them. Germline-derived CDR1 and CDR2 are MNHEY and SMNVEV (reference sequence). DNA of the CDR3: TGTGCCAGCGGGTGGGCGGCAGGGCCCCAAGAGACCCAGTACTTC. Residues: CASGWAAGPQETQYF.

The gene calls are TRBV5-1 and TRBJ2-1; D not certain. Deletions cut 2 bases from V and 1 base from J, with 13 bases between. Germline V CDR1 and CDR2: SGHRS, YFSETQ. The CDR3 covers 16 residues. The CDR3 DNA is TGCGCCAGCAGCTTTCACACAGCCAGTTCCTACAATGAGCAGTTCTTC. Its translation: CASSFHTASSYNEQFF.

The chain has TRBV2 and TRBJ1-1; D is unresolved. The ends were cut back, 3 bases at V and 4 bases at J, with 9 bases in the middle. CDR3 length: 13 residues. The germline gives CDR1 SNHLY, CDR2 FYNNEI. The CDR3 loop is CASSDRRITEAFF. The DNA for the CDR3 is TGTGCCAGCAGTGATCGGAGGATCACTGAAGCTTTCTTT. The whole variable domain, remainder taken from reference TRBV2 and TRBJ1-1, is EPEVTQTPSHQVTQMGQEVILRCVPISNHLYFYWYRQILGQKVEFLVSFYNNEISEKSEIFDDQFSVERPDGSNFTLKIRSTKLEDSAMYFCASSDRRITEAFFGQGTRLTVV.

This clone was detected once. This chain links TRBV11-3 with TRBJ1-1; D is perhaps TRBD1 (6 bases). This CDR3 comprises 14 residues. Per the germline V gene, CDR1 is SGHNT and CDR2 is YENEEA. V lost 5 bases to trimming and J lost 1 base, with 11 bases between them. The DNA for the CDR3 is TGTGCCAGCAGCCAAGGGGGTTCGAACACTGAAGCTTTCTTT. The encoded protein is CASSQGGSNTEAFF.

Written as DNA, the CDR3 is TGTGCCAGCAGCCCTCCGGGACAACGTCATGGCTACACCTTC. It is translated as CASSPPGQRHGYTF. J is TRBJ1-2 and V is TRBV11-2; a possible D gene is TRBD1 (6 bases). With 5 bases removed from V and 6 bases from J, the gap between germline ends came to 16 bases. The germline V gene encodes CDR1 SGHAT and CDR2 FQNNGV. CDR3 length: 14 amino acids.

CDR3 coding DNA: TGTGCCAGTAGTTCCGGGGTAGCCCTCACGCAGTATTTT. Its protein is CASSSGVALTQYF. This chain connects TRBV19 to TRBJ2-3, with D tentatively TRBD2 (5 bases). The CDR3 covers 13 residues. Trimming pared 5 bases from V and 9 bases from J, leaving 15 bases between. Germline assignment: CDR1 LNHDA and CDR2 SQIVND (reference sequence).